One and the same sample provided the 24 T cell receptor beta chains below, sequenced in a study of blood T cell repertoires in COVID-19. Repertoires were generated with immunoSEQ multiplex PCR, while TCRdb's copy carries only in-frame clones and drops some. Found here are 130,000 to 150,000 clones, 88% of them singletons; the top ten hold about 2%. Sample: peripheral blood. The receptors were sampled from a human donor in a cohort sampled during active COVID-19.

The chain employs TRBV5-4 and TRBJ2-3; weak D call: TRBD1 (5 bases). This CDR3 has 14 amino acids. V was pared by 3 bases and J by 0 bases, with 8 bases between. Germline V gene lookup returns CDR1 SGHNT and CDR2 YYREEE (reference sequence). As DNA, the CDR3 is TGTGCCAGCAGCTCCCGACAGAGCACAGATACGCAGTATTTT. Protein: CASSSRQSTDTQYF.

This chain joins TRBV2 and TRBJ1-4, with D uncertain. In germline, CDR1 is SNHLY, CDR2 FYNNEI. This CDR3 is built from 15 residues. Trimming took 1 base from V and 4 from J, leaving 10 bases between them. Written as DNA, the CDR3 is TGTGCCAGCAGTGAAGGGGCAACGTTTAATGAAAAACTGTTTTTT. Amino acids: CASSEGATFNEKLFF.

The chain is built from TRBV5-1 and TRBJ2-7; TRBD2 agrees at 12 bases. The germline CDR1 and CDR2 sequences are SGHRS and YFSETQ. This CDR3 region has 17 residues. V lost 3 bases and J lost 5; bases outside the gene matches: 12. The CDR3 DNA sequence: TGCGCCAGCAGCTCGCGACTAGCGGGAGAGGTGAGGAACGAGCAGTACTTC. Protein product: CASSSRLAGEVRNEQYF.

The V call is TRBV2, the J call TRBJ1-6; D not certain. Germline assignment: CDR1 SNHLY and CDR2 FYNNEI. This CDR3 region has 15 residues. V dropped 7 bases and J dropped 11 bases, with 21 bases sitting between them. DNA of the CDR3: TGTGCCAGCACTCCAAAGTCGGTACGAACGGCACCCCTCCACTTT. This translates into CASTPKSVRTAPLHF.

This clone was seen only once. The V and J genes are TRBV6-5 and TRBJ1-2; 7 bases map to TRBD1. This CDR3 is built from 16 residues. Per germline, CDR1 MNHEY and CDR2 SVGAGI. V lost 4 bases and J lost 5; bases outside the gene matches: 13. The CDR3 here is CASSFELPGTAYGYTF. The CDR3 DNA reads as TGTGCCAGCAGTTTCGAACTACCGGGGACAGCTTATGGCTACACCTTC.

The CDR3 DNA sequence: TGTGCCAGCAGCTCAGTCGGAACAGGGGGGGAGGAAAAACTGTTTTTT. This gives the protein CASSSVGTGGEEKLFF. The chain joins TRBV5-6 to TRBJ1-4, with 8 bases lining up with TRBD1. The CDR3 sequence is 16 residues long. In germline, CDR1 is SGHDT, CDR2 YYEEEE. Unmatched junction bases numbered 12, after V lost 3 bases and J lost 8 bases.

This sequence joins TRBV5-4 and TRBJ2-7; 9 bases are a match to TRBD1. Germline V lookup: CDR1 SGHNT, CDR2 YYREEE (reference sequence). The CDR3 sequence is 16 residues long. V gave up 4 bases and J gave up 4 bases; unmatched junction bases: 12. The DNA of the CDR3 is TGTGCCAGCAGCCATCCAGACAGGGGGTCCGGGTACGAGCAGTACTTC. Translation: CASSHPDRGSGYEQYF. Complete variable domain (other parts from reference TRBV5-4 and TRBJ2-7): ETGVTQSPTHLIKTRGQQVTLRCSSQSGHNTVSWYQQALGQGPQFIFQYYREEENGRGNFPPRFSGLQFPNYSSELNVNALELDDSALYLCASSHPDRGSGYEQYFGPGTRLTVT.

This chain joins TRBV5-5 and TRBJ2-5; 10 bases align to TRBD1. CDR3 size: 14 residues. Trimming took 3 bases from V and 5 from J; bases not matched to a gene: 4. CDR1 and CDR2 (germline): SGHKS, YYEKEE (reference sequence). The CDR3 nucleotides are TGTGCCAGCAGCTCACAGGGACAGGGGGAGACCCAGTACTTC. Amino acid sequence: CASSSQGQGETQYF.

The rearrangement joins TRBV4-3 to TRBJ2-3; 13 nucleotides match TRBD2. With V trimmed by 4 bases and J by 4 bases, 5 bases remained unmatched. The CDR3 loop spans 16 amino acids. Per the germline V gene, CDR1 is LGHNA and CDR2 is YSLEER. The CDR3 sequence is CASSPGLAGQSDTQYF. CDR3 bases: TGCGCCAGCAGCCCGGGACTAGCGGGACAGTCAGATACGCAGTATTTT.

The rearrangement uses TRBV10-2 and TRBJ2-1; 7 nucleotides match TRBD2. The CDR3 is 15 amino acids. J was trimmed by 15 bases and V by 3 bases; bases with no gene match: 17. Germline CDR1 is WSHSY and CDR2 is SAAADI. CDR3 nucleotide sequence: TGCGCCAGCAGTGATGCAGGAGGGAGGACTAGGCAGACGTTCTTC. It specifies CASSDAGGRTRQTFF.

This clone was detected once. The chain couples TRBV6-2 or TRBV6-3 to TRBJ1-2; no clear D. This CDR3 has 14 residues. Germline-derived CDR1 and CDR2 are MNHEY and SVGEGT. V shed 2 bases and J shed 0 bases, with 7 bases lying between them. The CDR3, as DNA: TGTGCCAGCAGTTACAGGAGAACTAACTATGGCTACACCTTC. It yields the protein CASSYRRTNYGYTF.

The CDR3: CASSGTGNMGPDTQYF. The DNA of the CDR3 is TGTGCCAGCAGCGGAACAGGGAATATGGGTCCAGATACGCAGTATTTT. The J gene is TRBJ2-3, the V gene TRBV5-4; maybe TRBD1 (6 bases). Germline loops: CDR1 SGHNT, CDR2 YYREEE (reference sequence). The CDR3 consists of 16 residues. V was shortened by 4 bases and J by 4 bases, with 19 bases between the two germline ends.

CDR3 loop: CASSLIATNEKLFF. The DNA for the CDR3 is TGCGCCAGCAGCTTAATCGCAACTAATGAAAAACTGTTTTTT. The chain couples TRBV5-1 to TRBJ1-4, with no clear D. From germline, CDR1 is SGHRS and CDR2 YFSETQ. Trimming took 2 bases from V and 0 from J, leaving 5 bases between them. This CDR3 spans 14 amino acids.

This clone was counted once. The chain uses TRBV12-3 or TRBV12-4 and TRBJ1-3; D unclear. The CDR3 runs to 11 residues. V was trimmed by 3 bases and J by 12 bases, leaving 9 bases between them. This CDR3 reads CASSFGSLIYF. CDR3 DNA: TGTGCCAGCAGTTTCGGTAGCCTCATATATTTT.

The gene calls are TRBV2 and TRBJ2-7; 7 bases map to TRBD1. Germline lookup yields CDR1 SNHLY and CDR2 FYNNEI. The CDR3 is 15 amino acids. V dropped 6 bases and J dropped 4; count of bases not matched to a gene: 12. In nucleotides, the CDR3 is TGTGCCAGCAGGGAATTCCCGGGACAGCAATACGAGCAGTACTTC. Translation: CASREFPGQQYEQYF.

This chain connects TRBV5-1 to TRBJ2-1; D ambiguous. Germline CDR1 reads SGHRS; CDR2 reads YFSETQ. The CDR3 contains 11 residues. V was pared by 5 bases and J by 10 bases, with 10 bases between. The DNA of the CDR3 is TGCGCCAGCAGGTCCGGTCTCGAGCAGTTCTTC. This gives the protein CASRSGLEQFF.

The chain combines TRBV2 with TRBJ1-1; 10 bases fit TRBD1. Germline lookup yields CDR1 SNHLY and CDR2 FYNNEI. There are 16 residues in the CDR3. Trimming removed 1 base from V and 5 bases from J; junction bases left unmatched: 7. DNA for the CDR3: TGTGCCAGCAGTGAAGGGACAGGGGGGGCGAAGACTGAAGCTTTCTTT. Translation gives CASSEGTGGAKTEAFF. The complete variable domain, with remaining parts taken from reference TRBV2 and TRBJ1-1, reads EPEVTQTPSHQVTQMGQEVILRCVPISNHLYFYWYRQILGQKVEFLVSFYNNEISEKSEIFDDQFSVERPDGSNFTLKIRSTKLEDSAMYFCASSEGTGGAKTEAFFGQGTRLTVV.

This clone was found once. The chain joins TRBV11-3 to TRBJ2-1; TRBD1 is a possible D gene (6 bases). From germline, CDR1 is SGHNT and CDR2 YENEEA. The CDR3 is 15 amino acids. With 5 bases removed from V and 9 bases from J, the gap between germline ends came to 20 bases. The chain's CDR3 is CASSPGTTTGGEQFF. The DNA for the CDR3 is TGTGCCAGCAGCCCCGGGACAACTACGGGTGGTGAGCAGTTCTTC.

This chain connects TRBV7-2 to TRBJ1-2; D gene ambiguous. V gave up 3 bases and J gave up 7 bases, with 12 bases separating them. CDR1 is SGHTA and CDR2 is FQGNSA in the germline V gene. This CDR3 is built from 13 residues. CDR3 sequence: CASSLSTSGGYTF. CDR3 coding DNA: TGTGCCAGCAGCTTGTCCACCAGTGGTGGCTACACCTTC. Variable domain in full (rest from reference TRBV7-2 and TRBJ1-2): GAGVSQSPSNKVTEKGKDVELRCDPISGHTALYWYRQSLGQGLEFLIYFQGNSAPDKSGLPSDRFSAERTGGSVSTLTIQRTQQEDSAVYLCASSLSTSGGYTFGSGTRLTVV.

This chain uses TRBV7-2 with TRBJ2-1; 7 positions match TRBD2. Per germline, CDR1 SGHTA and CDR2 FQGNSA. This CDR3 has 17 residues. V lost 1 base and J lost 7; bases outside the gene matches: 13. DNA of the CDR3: TGTGCCAGCAGCTTAGTTGGGGGGGTAGGAACACAGAATGAGCAGTTCTTC. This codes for CASSLVGGVGTQNEQFF.

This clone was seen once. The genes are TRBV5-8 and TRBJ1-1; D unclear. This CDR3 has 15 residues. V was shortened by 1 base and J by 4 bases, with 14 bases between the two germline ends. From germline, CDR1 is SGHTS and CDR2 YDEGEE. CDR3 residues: CASSLPGRGSTEAFF. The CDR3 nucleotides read TGTGCCAGCAGCTTGCCGGGAAGAGGTTCCACTGAAGCTTTCTTT.

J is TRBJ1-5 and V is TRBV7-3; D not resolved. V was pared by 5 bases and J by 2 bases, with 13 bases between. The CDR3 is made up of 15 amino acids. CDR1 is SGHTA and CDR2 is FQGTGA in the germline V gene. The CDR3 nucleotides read TGTGCCAGCAGCCCCGGGGTTCCTGGCAATCAGCCCCAGCATTTT. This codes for CASSPGVPGNQPQHF.

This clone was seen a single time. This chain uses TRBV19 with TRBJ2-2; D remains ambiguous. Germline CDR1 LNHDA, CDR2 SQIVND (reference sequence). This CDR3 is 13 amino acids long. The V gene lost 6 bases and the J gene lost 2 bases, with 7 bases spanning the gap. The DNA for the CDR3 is TGTGCCAGTAGACCTACTAACACCGGGGAGCTGTTTTTT. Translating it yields CASRPTNTGELFF.

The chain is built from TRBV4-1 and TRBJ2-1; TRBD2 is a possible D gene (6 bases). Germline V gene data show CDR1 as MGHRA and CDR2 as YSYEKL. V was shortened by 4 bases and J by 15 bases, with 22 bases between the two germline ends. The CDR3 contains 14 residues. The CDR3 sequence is CASSPTGGVERAFF. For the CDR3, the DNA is TGCGCCAGCAGCCCCACCGGTGGAGTCGAGCGGGCGTTCTTC.